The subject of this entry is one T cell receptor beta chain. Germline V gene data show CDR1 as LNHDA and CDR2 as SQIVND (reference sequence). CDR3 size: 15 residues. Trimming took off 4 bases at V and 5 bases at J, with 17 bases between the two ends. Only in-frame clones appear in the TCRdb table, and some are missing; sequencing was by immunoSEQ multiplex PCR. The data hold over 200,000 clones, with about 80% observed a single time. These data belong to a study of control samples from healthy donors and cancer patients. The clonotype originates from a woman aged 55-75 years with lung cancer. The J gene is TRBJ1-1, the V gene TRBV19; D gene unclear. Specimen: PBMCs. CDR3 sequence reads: CASSTLGRSQTEAFF. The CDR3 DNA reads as TGTGCCAGTAGTACCTTGGGCCGAAGTCAGACTGAAGCTTTCTTT.